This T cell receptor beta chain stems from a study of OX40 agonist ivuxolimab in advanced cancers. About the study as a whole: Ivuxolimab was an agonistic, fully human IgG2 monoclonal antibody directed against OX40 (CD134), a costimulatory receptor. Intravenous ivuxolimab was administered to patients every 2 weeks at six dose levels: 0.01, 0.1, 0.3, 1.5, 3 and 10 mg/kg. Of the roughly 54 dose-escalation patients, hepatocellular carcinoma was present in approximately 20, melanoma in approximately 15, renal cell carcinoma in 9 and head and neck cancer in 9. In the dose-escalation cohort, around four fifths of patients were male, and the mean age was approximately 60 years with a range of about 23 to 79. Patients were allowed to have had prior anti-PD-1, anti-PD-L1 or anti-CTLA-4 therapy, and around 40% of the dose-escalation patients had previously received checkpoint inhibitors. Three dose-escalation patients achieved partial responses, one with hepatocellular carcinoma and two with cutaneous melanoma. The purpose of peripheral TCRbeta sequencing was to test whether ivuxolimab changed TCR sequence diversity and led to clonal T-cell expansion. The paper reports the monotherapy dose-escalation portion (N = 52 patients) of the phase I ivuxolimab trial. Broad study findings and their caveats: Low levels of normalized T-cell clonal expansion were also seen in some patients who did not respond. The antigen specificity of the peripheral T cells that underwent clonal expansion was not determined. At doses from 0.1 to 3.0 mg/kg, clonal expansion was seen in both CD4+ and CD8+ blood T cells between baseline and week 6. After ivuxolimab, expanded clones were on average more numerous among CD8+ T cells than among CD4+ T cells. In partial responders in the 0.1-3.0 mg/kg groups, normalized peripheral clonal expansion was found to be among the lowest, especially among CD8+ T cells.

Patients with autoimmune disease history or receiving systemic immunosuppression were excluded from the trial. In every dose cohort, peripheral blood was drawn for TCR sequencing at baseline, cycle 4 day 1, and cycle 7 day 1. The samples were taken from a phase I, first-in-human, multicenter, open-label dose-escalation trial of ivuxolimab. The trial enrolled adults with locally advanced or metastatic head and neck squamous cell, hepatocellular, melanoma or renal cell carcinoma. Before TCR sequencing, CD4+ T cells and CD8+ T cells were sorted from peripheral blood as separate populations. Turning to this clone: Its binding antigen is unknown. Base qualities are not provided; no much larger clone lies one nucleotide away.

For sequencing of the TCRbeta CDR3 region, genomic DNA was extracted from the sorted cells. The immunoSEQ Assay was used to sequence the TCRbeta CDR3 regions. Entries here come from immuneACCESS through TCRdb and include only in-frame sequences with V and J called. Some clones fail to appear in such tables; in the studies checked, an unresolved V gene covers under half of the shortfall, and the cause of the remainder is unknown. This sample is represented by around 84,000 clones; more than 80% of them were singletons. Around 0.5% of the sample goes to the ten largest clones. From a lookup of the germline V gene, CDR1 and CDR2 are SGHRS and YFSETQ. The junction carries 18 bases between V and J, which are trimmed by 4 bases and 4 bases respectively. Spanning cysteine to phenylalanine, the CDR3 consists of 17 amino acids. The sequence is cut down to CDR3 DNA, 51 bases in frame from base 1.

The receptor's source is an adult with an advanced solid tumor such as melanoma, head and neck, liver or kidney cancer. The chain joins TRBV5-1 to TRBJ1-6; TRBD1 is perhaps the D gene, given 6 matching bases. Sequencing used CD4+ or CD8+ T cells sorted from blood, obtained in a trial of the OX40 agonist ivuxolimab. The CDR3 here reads CASSGSGTRSYNSPLHF. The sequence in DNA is TGCGCCAGCAGCGGAAGTGGGACACGGTCATATAATTCACCCCTCCACTTT.